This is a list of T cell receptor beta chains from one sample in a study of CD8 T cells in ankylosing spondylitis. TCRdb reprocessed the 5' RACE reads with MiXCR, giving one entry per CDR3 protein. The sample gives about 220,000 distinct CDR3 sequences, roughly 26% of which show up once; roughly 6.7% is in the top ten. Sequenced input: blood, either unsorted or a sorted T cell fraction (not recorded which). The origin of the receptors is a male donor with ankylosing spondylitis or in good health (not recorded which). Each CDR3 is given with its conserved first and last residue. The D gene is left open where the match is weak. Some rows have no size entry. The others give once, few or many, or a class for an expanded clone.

cdr3_nt: TGTGCCAGCAGTCTCACCGGGACACCAAGCCAAGAGACCCAGTACTTC; cdr3_aa: CASSLTGTPSQETQYF; cdr3_length: 16; v_call: TRBV12-3/TRBV12-4; j_call: TRBJ2-5; clone_size: few; d_call: .
cdr3_nt: TGCAGTGCCGTTAATTGGGGGACAGGGGGCTCCTACAATGAGCAGTTCTTC; cdr3_aa: CSAVNWGTGGSYNEQFF; cdr3_length: 17; v_call: TRBV20-1; j_call: TRBJ2-1; clone_size: many; d_call: TRBD1
cdr3_nt: TGCAGTGCTAGTTCGGGAGGGTACAATGAGCAGTTCTTC; cdr3_aa: CSASSGGYNEQFF; cdr3_length: 13; v_call: TRBV20-1; j_call: TRBJ2-1; clone_size: many; d_call: TRBD2
cdr3_nt: TGTGCCAGCAGTTACAGTCTAGCGGGAGTCAGTGAGCAGTTCTTC; cdr3_aa: CASSYSLAGVSEQFF; cdr3_length: 15; v_call: TRBV6-5; j_call: TRBJ2-1; clone_size: .; d_call: TRBD2
cdr3_nt: TGCAGCGTTGAAGAAAAACTAGCGGGAGCCGGGGAGCTGTTTTTT; cdr3_aa: CSVEEKLAGAGELFF; cdr3_length: 15; v_call: TRBV29-1; j_call: TRBJ2-2; clone_size: .; d_call: TRBD2
cdr3_nt: TGTGCCAGCTCACTAGTTTCTGGGGCCAACGTCCTGACTTTC; cdr3_aa: CASSLVSGANVLTF; cdr3_length: 14; v_call: TRBV18; j_call: TRBJ2-6; clone_size: .; d_call: .
cdr3_nt: TGCGCCAGCAGCCAAGTAGGCGGGAGAGGATACGAGCAGTACTTC; cdr3_aa: CASSQVGGRGYEQYF; cdr3_length: 15; v_call: TRBV4-1; j_call: TRBJ2-7; clone_size: many; d_call: TRBD2
cdr3_nt: TGTGCCAGCAGCTTAGACCACTCTAGCTCCTACAATGAGCAGTTCTTC; cdr3_aa: CASSLDHSSSYNEQFF; cdr3_length: 16; v_call: TRBV11-3; j_call: TRBJ2-1; clone_size: many; d_call: .
cdr3_nt: TGCGCCAGCAGCTTCGACAATTCGAACACCGGGGAGCTGTTTTTT; cdr3_aa: CASSFDNSNTGELFF; cdr3_length: 15; v_call: TRBV5-1; j_call: TRBJ2-2; clone_size: many; d_call: .
cdr3_nt: TGCAGCGTTGAGTCGTTCGCAGATACGCAGTATTTT; cdr3_aa: CSVESFADTQYF; cdr3_length: 12; v_call: TRBV29-1; j_call: TRBJ2-3; clone_size: few; d_call: .
cdr3_nt: TGTGCCAGCAGCTTAGAAGGGGGGAGTTACGAGACCCAGTACTTC; cdr3_aa: CASSLEGGSYETQYF; cdr3_length: 15; v_call: TRBV11-3; j_call: TRBJ2-5; clone_size: .; d_call: .
cdr3_nt: TGCAGTGCTAGAGAACCCCGGGGTGTATCACCCCTCCACTTT; cdr3_aa: CSAREPRGVSPLHF; cdr3_length: 14; v_call: TRBV20-1; j_call: TRBJ1-6; clone_size: few; d_call: .
cdr3_nt: TGTGCCAGCAGGGGCTTGTCGGCTCGGAACTTC; cdr3_aa: CASRGLSARNF; cdr3_length: 11; v_call: TRBV2; j_call: TRBJ2-7; clone_size: many; d_call: .
cdr3_nt: TGCAGTGCTAGGATAGCGGGAGGACCCAATGAGCAGTTCTTC; cdr3_aa: CSARIAGGPNEQFF; cdr3_length: 14; v_call: TRBV20-1; j_call: TRBJ2-1; clone_size: many; d_call: TRBD2
cdr3_nt: TGCAGTGCCAATACAGGGGTCTCCTACGAGCAGTACTTC; cdr3_aa: CSANTGVSYEQYF; cdr3_length: 13; v_call: TRBV20-1; j_call: TRBJ2-7; clone_size: few; d_call: TRBD1
cdr3_nt: TGCGCCAGCAGTCTCCGGTCAGCGAACACTGAAGCTTTCTTT; cdr3_aa: CASSLRSANTEAFF; cdr3_length: 14; v_call: TRBV5-1; j_call: TRBJ1-1; clone_size: many; d_call: .
cdr3_nt: TGTGCCACCACAGGTCCTTACAACAATGAGCAGTTCTTC; cdr3_aa: CATTGPYNNEQFF; cdr3_length: 13; v_call: TRBV15; j_call: TRBJ2-1; clone_size: few; d_call: .
cdr3_nt: TGTGCCAGCAGTTACTCGAGGCAGGGTACGGCCTCTGGAAACACCATATATTTT; cdr3_aa: CASSYSRQGTASGNTIYF; cdr3_length: 18; v_call: TRBV6-5; j_call: TRBJ1-3; clone_size: .; d_call: .
cdr3_nt: TGCAGTGCAAATCAGGGGACAGATACGCAGTATTTT; cdr3_aa: CSANQGTDTQYF; cdr3_length: 12; v_call: TRBV20-1; j_call: TRBJ2-3; clone_size: .; d_call: .
cdr3_nt: TGTGCCAGCAGCGTAGAGTTGGGCAGCCGCTCTGGAAACACCATATATTTT; cdr3_aa: CASSVELGSRSGNTIYF; cdr3_length: 17; v_call: TRBV9; j_call: TRBJ1-3; clone_size: many; d_call: .
cdr3_nt: TGTGCCAGCAGAGCCGCACTAGCGAAGGGGGAGACCCAGTACTTC; cdr3_aa: CASRAALAKGETQYF; cdr3_length: 15; v_call: TRBV2; j_call: TRBJ2-5; clone_size: .; d_call: TRBD2
cdr3_nt: TGCGCCAGCAGCCAAGATCCGGTTAGCGAAACCACAGATACGCAGTATTTT; cdr3_aa: CASSQDPVSETTDTQYF; cdr3_length: 17; v_call: TRBV4-3; j_call: TRBJ2-3; clone_size: .; d_call: .
cdr3_nt: TGTGCCAGCAGCCCCGGACTAGCTCAGACGGCCACAGATACGCAGTATTTT; cdr3_aa: CASSPGLAQTATDTQYF; cdr3_length: 17; v_call: TRBV7-8; j_call: TRBJ2-3; clone_size: many; d_call: TRBD2
cdr3_nt: TGTGCCAGCAGGGGGTTCAGGGGTGGAAACACTGAAGCTTTCTTT; cdr3_aa: CASRGFRGGNTEAFF; cdr3_length: 15; v_call: TRBV5-6; j_call: TRBJ1-1; clone_size: many; d_call: .
cdr3_nt: TGTGCCAGCAGCATCCGGGGGGACAATGAGCAGTTCTTC; cdr3_aa: CASSIRGDNEQFF; cdr3_length: 13; v_call: TRBV12-3/TRBV12-4; j_call: TRBJ2-1; clone_size: many; d_call: TRBD2
cdr3_nt: TGTGCCAGCAGCTTAAGGGGGGCAGCTCCCGAGCAGTACTTC; cdr3_aa: CASSLRGAAPEQYF; cdr3_length: 14; v_call: TRBV4-2; j_call: TRBJ2-7; clone_size: .; d_call: .
cdr3_nt: TGCAGTGCTAGTGGCGCGGGAGGGCTGACAGATACGCAGTATTTT; cdr3_aa: CSASGAGGLTDTQYF; cdr3_length: 15; v_call: TRBV20-1; j_call: TRBJ2-3; clone_size: .; d_call: TRBD2
cdr3_nt: TGCGCCAGCAGCTCCGGGACTAGCGGGGGAGATACGCAGTATTTT; cdr3_aa: CASSSGTSGGDTQYF; cdr3_length: 15; v_call: TRBV5-1; j_call: TRBJ2-3; clone_size: many; d_call: TRBD2
cdr3_nt: TGTGCCAGCAGCTTAGTGGGGTACTCCTACAATGAGCAGTTCTTC; cdr3_aa: CASSLVGYSYNEQFF; cdr3_length: 15; v_call: TRBV11-2; j_call: TRBJ2-1; clone_size: many; d_call: .
cdr3_nt: TGTGCCAGCAGTCCCCGGGGGAATCAGCCCCAGCATTTT; cdr3_aa: CASSPRGNQPQHF; cdr3_length: 13; v_call: TRBV6-1; j_call: TRBJ1-5; clone_size: many; d_call: .
cdr3_nt: TGCAGTGCTAGGGGGGGGATAGAAGAGACCCAGTACTTC; cdr3_aa: CSARGGIEETQYF; cdr3_length: 13; v_call: TRBV20-1; j_call: TRBJ2-5; clone_size: many; d_call: TRBD2
cdr3_nt: TGTGCCAGCAGCTTAGGACGAAGAAGCTTCTCTGGGGCCAACGTCCTGACTTTC; cdr3_aa: CASSLGRRSFSGANVLTF; cdr3_length: 18; v_call: TRBV11-2; j_call: TRBJ2-6; clone_size: many; d_call: .
cdr3_nt: TGTGCCAGCTCGCGAGACCGGGGGGGGCATCAGCCCCAGCATTTT; cdr3_aa: CASSRDRGGHQPQHF; cdr3_length: 15; v_call: TRBV18; j_call: TRBJ1-5; clone_size: many; d_call: .
cdr3_nt: TGTGCCATCAGTATAGCGGGTCAAGCACAAGAGACCCAGTACTTC; cdr3_aa: CAISIAGQAQETQYF; cdr3_length: 15; v_call: TRBV10-3; j_call: TRBJ2-5; clone_size: .; d_call: TRBD2
cdr3_nt: TGTGCCAGCAACGTACGTCCGGCAGCGGAGAACACTGAAGCTTTCTTT; cdr3_aa: CASNVRPAAENTEAFF; cdr3_length: 16; v_call: TRBV6-1; j_call: TRBJ1-1; clone_size: .; d_call: .
cdr3_nt: TGTGCCACCAGCAGGTTGCGGTCTAGCACAGATACGCAGTATTTT; cdr3_aa: CATSRLRSSTDTQYF; cdr3_length: 15; v_call: TRBV15; j_call: TRBJ2-3; clone_size: many; d_call: .
cdr3_nt: TGCAGTGCTAGAGATTGGGGGGAGACCCAGTACTTC; cdr3_aa: CSARDWGETQYF; cdr3_length: 12; v_call: TRBV20-1; j_call: TRBJ2-5; clone_size: few; d_call: .
cdr3_nt: TGCAGCCCGACCTGGCGGGACTCCTACAATGAGCAGTTCTTC; cdr3_aa: CSPTWRDSYNEQFF; cdr3_length: 14; v_call: TRBV29-1; j_call: TRBJ2-1; clone_size: .; d_call: .
cdr3_nt: TGTGCCAGCATAAGCGGGACCACCGGGGAGCTGTTTTTT; cdr3_aa: CASISGTTGELFF; cdr3_length: 13; v_call: TRBV7-2; j_call: TRBJ2-2; clone_size: many; d_call: TRBD2
cdr3_nt: TGCGCCAGCAGCCAAGGGGTGACAGGAGCACCCCTCCACTTT; cdr3_aa: CASSQGVTGAPLHF; cdr3_length: 14; v_call: TRBV4-1; j_call: TRBJ1-6; clone_size: many; d_call: .
cdr3_nt: TGCAGCGTTGCTGCCCTAGCGGGAGACACAGATACGCAGTATTTT; cdr3_aa: CSVAALAGDTDTQYF; cdr3_length: 15; v_call: TRBV29-1; j_call: TRBJ2-3; clone_size: few; d_call: TRBD2
cdr3_nt: TGTGCCAGCAGCCGAGACAGGGGGAAGCGGGATCAGCCCCAGCATTTT; cdr3_aa: CASSRDRGKRDQPQHF; cdr3_length: 16; v_call: TRBV12-3/TRBV12-4; j_call: TRBJ1-5; clone_size: .; d_call: TRBD1
cdr3_nt: TGCAGTGCCCCACAGGGAAATACGCAGTATTTT; cdr3_aa: CSAPQGNTQYF; cdr3_length: 11; v_call: TRBV20-1; j_call: TRBJ2-3; clone_size: few; d_call: .
cdr3_nt: TGTGCCAGCAGTACCCGACAGGGGCCCTACGAGCAGTACTTC; cdr3_aa: CASSTRQGPYEQYF; cdr3_length: 14; v_call: TRBV12-3/TRBV12-4; j_call: TRBJ2-7; clone_size: .; d_call: TRBD1
cdr3_nt: TGCGCCAGCAGCTTGAGCGGGTCATTGAATAATTCACCCCTCCACTTT; cdr3_aa: CASSLSGSLNNSPLHF; cdr3_length: 16; v_call: TRBV5-1; j_call: TRBJ1-6; clone_size: .; d_call: .
cdr3_nt: TGTGCCAGCAGTTCCGGGACAGGGGGCACAGATACGCAGTATTTT; cdr3_aa: CASSSGTGGTDTQYF; cdr3_length: 15; v_call: TRBV7-9; j_call: TRBJ2-3; clone_size: .; d_call: TRBD1
cdr3_nt: TGCAGTGCCATAAGACATCAGGTTTCTAATGAAAAACTGTTTTTT; cdr3_aa: CSAIRHQVSNEKLFF; cdr3_length: 15; v_call: TRBV20-1; j_call: TRBJ1-4; clone_size: many; d_call: .
cdr3_nt: TGTGCCACCAGCAGGACTAGCCATAGTACAGATACGCAGTATTTT; cdr3_aa: CATSRTSHSTDTQYF; cdr3_length: 15; v_call: TRBV15; j_call: TRBJ2-3; clone_size: many; d_call: TRBD2
cdr3_nt: TGTGCCAGCAGCCTCGGACAGGGGAAATACGAGCAGTACTTC; cdr3_aa: CASSLGQGKYEQYF; cdr3_length: 14; v_call: TRBV2; j_call: TRBJ2-7; clone_size: few; d_call: TRBD1
cdr3_nt: TGCAGCGTGGCCGGGGCTAACTATGGCTACACCTTC; cdr3_aa: CSVAGANYGYTF; cdr3_length: 12; v_call: TRBV29-1; j_call: TRBJ1-2; clone_size: .; d_call: .